This T cell receptor (beta chain) was recorded in a study of T-cell memory formation after mild COVID-19. Study results and caveats: Pre-infection memory harbored some responding clones, suggesting cross-reactive memory joined.

This clonotype was counted a few times. Its target is not known. V trimming: 3 bases; J trimming: 7 bases; junction bases outside the gene matches: 10. The CDR3 is 15 amino acids. One entry per CDR3 protein results from TCRdb running MiXCR on the 5' RACE reads. The sample lists hundreds of thousands of distinct CDR3 sequences, roughly 22% occurring once. The J gene is TRBJ2-7, the V gene TRBV12-3 or TRBV12-4; 9 nucleotides line up with TRBD1. This clonotype originated in an adult woman who had mild COVID-19 (a few samples of this study predate the infection). Cell type and time point are not known. The sample was PBMCs or a T cell subset sorted from them (not recorded which). The CDR3 DNA reads as TGTGCCAGCAGTTTGGGGACAGGGATCCCAAGGGAGCAGTACTTC. Amino acid sequence: CASSLGTGIPREQYF.